This TCR beta chain was sequenced for a study of blood T cells in healthy people across ages. Study-level information: Every two T cells gave about one barcoded beta molecule via template switching. Study-wide results and limits: Older individuals had lower TCR beta diversity per million T cells (the decline was roughly linear). Those diversity estimates obtained from one million T cells were thought to be underestimates.

Regarding this clonotype: As yet, its antigen is unknown.

The CDR3 is 18 amino acids. Trimming removed 7 bases from V and 0 bases from J; junction bases left unmatched: 9. CDR1 and CDR2 (germline): DFQATT, SNEGSKA (reference sequence). Each sample yielded at least 7 million isolated PBMCs. The use of a sample-barcoded 5' primer and a J-beta primer mix characterized a second PCR of about 7 to 12 cycles. TCRdb re-analysed the 5' RACE reads in MiXCR, keeping a single row per CDR3 protein. The sample includes approximately 850,000 distinct CDR3 sequences, 40% to 50% of them seen just once. Sequences were obtained from blood. The source is a man in his sixties in good health. The rearrangement joins TRBV20-1 to TRBJ2-1; TRBD2 aligns across 16 bases. CDR3 region: CSVTLGTSGGGSYNEQFF. In DNA form, the CDR3 reads TGCAGTGTTACCTTAGGGACTAGCGGGGGGGGCTCCTACAATGAGCAGTTCTTC.